Following are 8 T cell receptor beta chains from one sample sequenced in a study of cytomegalovirus exposure and HLA in healthy donors. Both 60 Vbeta primers and 13 Jbeta primers went into the PCR. Data came from immunoSEQ multiplex PCR; TCRdb stores just in-frame clones and leaves some out. The data hold over 95,000 clones, with 82% observed a single time. The sample was PBMCs. These receptors all come from a woman between 18 and 30 years old in good health and CMV-seronegative.

V and J are TRBV6-5 and TRBJ2-5, with D possibly matching TRBD2 (7 bases). The CDR3 loop spans 15 amino acids. Trimming took off 4 bases at V and 5 bases at J, with 17 bases between the two ends. Germline V CDR1 and CDR2: MNHEY, SVGAGI. The CDR3: CASSSRRGAGETQYF. In DNA, the CDR3 is TGTGCCAGCAGTTCTCGCCGGGGGGCGGGGGAGACCCAGTACTTC.

The rearrangement uses TRBV9 and TRBJ2-3, with D maybe TRBD2 (6 bases). The CDR3 runs 15 residues. Trimming left V 4 bases short and J 2 bases short, with 14 bases between. Looked up from germline, CDR1 is SGDLS and CDR2 is YYNGEE. CDR3 amino acids: CASSLLGDSTDTQYF. The CDR3 coding sequence is TGTGCCAGCAGCCTCCTCGGGGACTCCACAGATACGCAGTATTTT.

The rearrangement links TRBV29-1 to TRBJ1-1; the D is unclear. V was trimmed by 4 bases and J by 2 bases, leaving 11 bases between them. The CDR3 has 13 amino acids. CDR1 and CDR2 from the germline V gene are SQVTM and ANQGSEA. The chain's CDR3 is CSVGHLKNTEAFF. The CDR3 DNA follows: TGCAGCGTTGGCCACTTAAAAAACACTGAAGCTTTCTTT.

CDR3 DNA: TGTGCCAGCAGCTTTTTTGGCGAGGGTGGAGGGTATGGCTACACCTTC. Translating it yields CASSFFGEGGGYGYTF. This chain connects TRBV11-2 to TRBJ1-2; D gene unclear. V was trimmed by 3 bases and J by 5 bases, leaving 19 bases between them. The length of the CDR3 is 16 residues. Germline values: CDR1 SGHAT, CDR2 FQNNGV.

This chain joins TRBV29-1 and TRBJ1-2; D might be TRBD1 (5 bases). V shed 0 bases and J shed 5 bases, with 13 bases lying between them. Germline V gene lookup returns CDR1 SQVTM and CDR2 ANQGSEA. The CDR3 runs to 14 residues. CDR3 coding DNA: TGCAGCGTTGAAGATAGGGGAATTGAGTATGGCTACACCTTC. Its translation: CSVEDRGIEYGYTF.

This clone was seen only once. This chain connects TRBV5-1 to TRBJ1-1; 11 positions agree with TRBD1. Germline assignment: CDR1 SGHRS and CDR2 YFSETQ. The ends lost 4 bases at V and 4 bases at J; junction bases unmatched: 3. The CDR3 has 14 residues. CDR3 bases: TGCGCCAGCAGCCCGGACAGGGGGCTCACTGAAGCTTTCTTT. Its protein product is CASSPDRGLTEAFF.

This chain connects TRBV19 to TRBJ1-1; 8 bases line up with TRBD1. J gave up 5 bases and V 4 bases, and 12 bases lay outside the gene matches. The CDR3 totals 16 residues. CDR1 and CDR2 (germline): LNHDA, SQIVND (reference sequence). Here the CDR3 DNA reads TGTGCCAGTAGTACTTACCTCGACAGGGGAGGGACTGAAGCTTTCTTT. This codes for CASSTYLDRGGTEAFF.

This clone appeared a single time. The J gene is TRBJ1-1, the V gene TRBV25-1; TRBD1 is a possible D gene (6 bases). The CDR3 is 14 residues long. CDR1 and CDR2 (germline): MGHDK, SYGVNS. Trimming shortened V by 7 bases and J by 1 base, and 13 bases separated the two germline ends. The CDR3 spells CASTRDTTNTEAFF. The CDR3 region has the DNA TGTGCCAGCACCCGGGACACTACGAACACTGAAGCTTTCTTT.